The 11 T cell receptor beta chains below all came from one sample that was sequenced in a study of blood T cell repertoires in COVID-19. Method: immunoSEQ multiplex PCR; TCRdb's copy keeps in-frame clones and lacks some. The table records about 230,000 clones, around four fifths of them present only once. The sample taken for sequencing was peripheral blood. The receptor set was obtained from a woman of 80 years or more with active or convalescent COVID-19.

V gene TRBV6-2 or TRBV6-3 combines with J gene TRBJ2-3, with a tentative D call TRBD2 (5 bases). The CDR3 contains 14 residues. Trimming cost V 2 bases and J 0 bases, with 6 bases left between them. Per the germline V gene, CDR1 is MNHEY and CDR2 is SVGEGT. CDR3 DNA sequence: TGTGCCAGCAGTTACGGACTTAGCACAGATACGCAGTATTTT. Its protein is CASSYGLSTDTQYF.

V and J are TRBV6-5 and TRBJ1-2, with 8 bases that match TRBD1. This CDR3 comprises 14 residues. CDR1 and CDR2 (germline): MNHEY, SVGAGI. V shed 2 bases and J 6 bases; nucleotides not matched to a gene: 5. CDR3 in amino acids: CASSYNWGQDGYTF. The CDR3 nucleotides read TGTGCCAGCAGTTACAATTGGGGACAGGATGGCTACACCTTC.

V and J are TRBV15 and TRBJ2-3; 14 bases fit TRBD2. The CDR3 extends over 15 amino acids. V lost 3 bases to trimming and J lost 4 bases; unmatched junction nucleotides: 0. Germline CDR1 reads LNHNV; CDR2 reads YYDKDF (reference sequence). The CDR3 DNA reads TGTGCCACCAGCAGGACTAGCGGGGGGGCAGATACGCAGTATTTT. Translated: CATSRTSGGADTQYF.

The V gene is TRBV6-1, the J gene TRBJ2-7; D perhaps matches TRBD1 (6 bases). Germline CDR1 MNHNS, CDR2 SASEGT. V dropped 5 bases and J dropped 2 bases, with 13 bases sitting between them. CDR3 length: 14 residues. The CDR3 reads CASSTQQGPYEQYF. The CDR3 nucleotides read TGTGCCAGCAGTACCCAACAGGGTCCCTACGAGCAGTACTTC.

A few counts support this clone. This chain links TRBV5-1 with TRBJ1-1; 8 nucleotides line up with TRBD1. This CDR3 is 15 amino acids long. With V trimmed by 0 bases and J by 7 bases, 8 bases remained unmatched. The germline gives CDR1 SGHRS, CDR2 YFSETQ. The CDR3 coding sequence is TGCGCCAGCAGCTTGGTGGGAGGACAGGGAATTGAAGCTTTCTTT. Protein sequence: CASSLVGGQGIEAFF. The variable domain in full, completed from reference TRBV5-1 and TRBJ1-1, reads KAGVTQTPRYLIKTRGQQVTLSCSPISGHRSVSWYQQTPGQGLQFLFEYFSETQRNKGNFPGRFSGRQFSNSRSEMNVSTLELGDSALYLCASSLVGGQGIEAFFGQGTRLTVV.

The gene calls are TRBV12-3 or TRBV12-4 and TRBJ1-2; no clear D gene. Trimming removed 1 base from V and 3 bases from J, with 6 bases in between. The CDR3 is 13 residues long. CDR3: CASSLVKYYGYTF. The CDR3 DNA sequence: TGTGCCAGCAGTTTAGTCAAATACTATGGCTACACCTTC.

The chain employs TRBV6-2 or TRBV6-3 and TRBJ2-3; 9 positions agree with TRBD2. CDR3 length: 16 amino acids. The V and J ends lost 3 bases and 4 bases, in that order; junction bases with no gene match: 8. CDR1 is MNHEY and CDR2 is SVGEGT in the germline V gene. The CDR3 spells CASSYVSGRKSDTQYF. The CDR3 DNA reads TGTGCCAGCAGTTATGTGAGCGGGAGGAAGTCAGATACGCAGTATTTT.

The gene calls are TRBV30 and TRBJ1-3, with D hard to call. Germline CDR1 GTSNPN, CDR2 SVGIG (reference sequence). Trimming stripped 2 bases from V and 0 bases from J, with 11 bases between. The CDR3 spans 15 residues. This chain's CDR3 is CAWSPGLFSGNTIYF. For the CDR3, the DNA is TGTGCCTGGAGTCCGGGTCTATTCTCTGGAAACACCATATATTTT.

This clone has a handful of counts. The rearrangement links TRBV28 to TRBJ1-2; TRBD1 might be the D (5 bases). CDR3 length: 13 amino acids. Trimming left V 2 bases short and J 5 bases short, with 9 bases between. CDR1 is MDHEN, CDR2 SYDVKM, per germline. Here the CDR3 DNA reads TGTGCCAGCAGTTTAGGGACTCTATATGGCTACACCTTC. Protein product: CASSLGTLYGYTF.

The chain couples TRBV7-2 to TRBJ1-6, with D maybe TRBD1 (5 bases). The V end was cut by 2 bases, the J end by 3 bases, with 14 bases between. Germline V gene lookup returns CDR1 SGHTA and CDR2 FQGNSA. The CDR3 spans 17 residues. The CDR3 protein is CASSLLHRQIYNSPLHF. Here the CDR3 DNA reads TGTGCCAGCAGCTTACTACATAGACAGATCTATAATTCACCCCTCCACTTT.

In its sample, this clone was seen a few times. The sample has other DNA sequences that encode this CDR3 too. V gene TRBV7-2 combines with J gene TRBJ1-5; D remains ambiguous. Trimming took 1 base from V and 4 from J, leaving 5 bases between them. This CDR3 comprises 13 residues. CDR1 is SGHTA, CDR2 FQGNSA, per germline. The CDR3 nucleotides are TGTGCCAGCAGCTTAGGCAGGAATCAGCCCCAGCATTTT. Its protein product is CASSLGRNQPQHF.